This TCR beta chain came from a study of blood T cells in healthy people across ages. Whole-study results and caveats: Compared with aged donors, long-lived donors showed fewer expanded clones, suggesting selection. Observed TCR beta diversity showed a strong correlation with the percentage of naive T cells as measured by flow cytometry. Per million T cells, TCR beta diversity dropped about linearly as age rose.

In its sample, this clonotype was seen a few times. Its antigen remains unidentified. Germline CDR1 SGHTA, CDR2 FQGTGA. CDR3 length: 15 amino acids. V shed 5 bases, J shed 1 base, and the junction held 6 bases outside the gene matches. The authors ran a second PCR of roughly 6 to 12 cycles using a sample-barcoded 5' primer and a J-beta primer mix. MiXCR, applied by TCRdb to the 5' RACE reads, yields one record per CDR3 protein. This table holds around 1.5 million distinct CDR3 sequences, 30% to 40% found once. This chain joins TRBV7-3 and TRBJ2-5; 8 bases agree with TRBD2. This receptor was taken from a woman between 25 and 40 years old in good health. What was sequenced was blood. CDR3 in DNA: TGTGCCAGCAGCCAAAATAGCGGGGTCCAAGAGACCCAGTACTTC. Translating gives CASSQNSGVQETQYF.